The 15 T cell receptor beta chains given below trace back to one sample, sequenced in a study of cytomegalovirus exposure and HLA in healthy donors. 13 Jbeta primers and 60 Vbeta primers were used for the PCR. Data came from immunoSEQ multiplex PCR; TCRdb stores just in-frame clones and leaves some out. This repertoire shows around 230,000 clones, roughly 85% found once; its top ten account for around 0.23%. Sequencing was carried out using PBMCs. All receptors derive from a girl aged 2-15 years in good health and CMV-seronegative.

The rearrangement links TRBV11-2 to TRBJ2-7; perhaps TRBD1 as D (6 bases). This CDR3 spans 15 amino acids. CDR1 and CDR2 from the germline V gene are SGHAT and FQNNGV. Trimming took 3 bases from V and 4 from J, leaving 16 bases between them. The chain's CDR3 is CASSFSVGGRYEQYF. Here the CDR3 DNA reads TGTGCCAGCAGCTTTTCGGTAGGGGGTAGGTACGAGCAGTACTTC.

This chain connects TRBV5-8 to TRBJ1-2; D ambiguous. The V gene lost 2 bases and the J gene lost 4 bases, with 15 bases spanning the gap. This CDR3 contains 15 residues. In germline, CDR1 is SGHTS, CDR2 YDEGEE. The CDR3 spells CASSFNSLYPYGYTF. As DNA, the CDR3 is TGTGCCAGCAGCTTTAACAGCCTCTACCCCTATGGCTACACCTTC.

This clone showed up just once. The CDR3 here is CASSREPGGAETQYF. CDR3 DNA: TGCGCCAGCAGCCGAGAACCAGGGGGCGCAGAGACCCAGTACTTC. The chain employs TRBV4-1 and TRBJ2-5; 8 bases align to TRBD1. The germline V gene encodes CDR1 MGHRA and CDR2 YSYEKL. The ends lost 4 bases at V and 4 bases at J; junction bases unmatched: 8. The CDR3 spans 15 residues.

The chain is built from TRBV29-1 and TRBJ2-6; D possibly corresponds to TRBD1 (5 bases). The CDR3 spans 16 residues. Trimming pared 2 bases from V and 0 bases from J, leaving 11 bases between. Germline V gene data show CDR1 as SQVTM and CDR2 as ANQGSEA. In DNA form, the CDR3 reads TGCAGCGTTGAAACAGGTTTTGCCTCTGGGGCCAACGTCCTGACTTTC. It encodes CSVETGFASGANVLTF.

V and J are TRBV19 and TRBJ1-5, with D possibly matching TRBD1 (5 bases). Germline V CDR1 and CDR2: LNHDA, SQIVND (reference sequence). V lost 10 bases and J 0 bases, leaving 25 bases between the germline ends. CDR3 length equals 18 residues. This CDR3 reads CATSLDPRRDYSNQPQHF. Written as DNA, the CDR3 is TGTGCCACAAGTTTAGATCCTCGGCGGGACTATAGCAATCAGCCCCAGCATTTT.

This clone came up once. The CDR3 coding sequence is TGTGCCAGCAGAGGGGAAGCAACTGAAGCTTTCTTT. Protein: CASRGEATEAFF. The chain employs TRBV4-2 and TRBJ1-1, with D possibly TRBD1 on 5 matching bases. Trimming pared 6 bases from V and 5 bases from J, leaving 10 bases between. CDR1 LGHNA and CDR2 YNFKEQ come from the germline V gene. CDR3 length: 12 amino acids.

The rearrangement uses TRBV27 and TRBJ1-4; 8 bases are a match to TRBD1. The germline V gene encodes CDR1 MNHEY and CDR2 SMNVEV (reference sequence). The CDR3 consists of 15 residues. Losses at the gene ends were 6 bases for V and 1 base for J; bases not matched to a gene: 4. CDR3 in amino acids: CASREQGGTNEKLFF. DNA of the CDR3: TGTGCCAGCAGGGAACAGGGGGGAACTAATGAAAAACTGTTTTTT.

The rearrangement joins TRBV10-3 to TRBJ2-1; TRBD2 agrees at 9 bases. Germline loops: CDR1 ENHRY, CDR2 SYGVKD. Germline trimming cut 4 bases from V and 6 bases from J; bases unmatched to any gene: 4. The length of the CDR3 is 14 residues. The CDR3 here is CAISVAGDANEQFF. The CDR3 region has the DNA TGTGCCATCAGTGTAGCGGGGGACGCCAATGAGCAGTTCTTC.

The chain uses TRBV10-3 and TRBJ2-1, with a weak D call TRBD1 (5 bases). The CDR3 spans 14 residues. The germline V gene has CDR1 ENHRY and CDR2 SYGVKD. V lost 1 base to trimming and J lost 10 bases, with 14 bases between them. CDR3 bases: TGTGCCATCAGTGAGTTGACAGAGAAAAACGAGCAGTTCTTC. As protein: CAISELTEKNEQFF.

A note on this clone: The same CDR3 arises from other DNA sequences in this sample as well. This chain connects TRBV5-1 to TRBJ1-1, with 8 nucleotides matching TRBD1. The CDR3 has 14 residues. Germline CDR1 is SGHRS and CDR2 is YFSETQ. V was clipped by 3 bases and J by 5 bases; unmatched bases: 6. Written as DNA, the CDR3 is TGCGCCAGCAGCTCTCAGGGGGCGAGAACTGAAGCTTTCTTT. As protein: CASSSQGARTEAFF. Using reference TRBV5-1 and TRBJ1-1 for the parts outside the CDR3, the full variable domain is KAGVTQTPRYLIKTRGQQVTLSCSPISGHRSVSWYQQTPGQGLQFLFEYFSETQRNKGNFPGRFSGRQFSNSRSEMNVSTLELGDSALYLCASSSQGARTEAFFGQGTRLTVV.

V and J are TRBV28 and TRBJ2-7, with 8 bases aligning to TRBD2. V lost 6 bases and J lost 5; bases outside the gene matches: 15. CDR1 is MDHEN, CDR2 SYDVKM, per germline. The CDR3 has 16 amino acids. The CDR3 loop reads CASSPFVGGGWNEQYF. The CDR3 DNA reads TGTGCCAGCAGCCCCTTCGTCGGGGGGGGTTGGAACGAGCAGTACTTC.

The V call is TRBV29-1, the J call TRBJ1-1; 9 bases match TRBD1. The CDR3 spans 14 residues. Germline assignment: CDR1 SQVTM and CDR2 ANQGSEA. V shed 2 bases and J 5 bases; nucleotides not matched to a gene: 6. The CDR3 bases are TGCAGCGTTGAATGGACAGGGGCCTTGACTGAAGCTTTCTTT. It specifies CSVEWTGALTEAFF.

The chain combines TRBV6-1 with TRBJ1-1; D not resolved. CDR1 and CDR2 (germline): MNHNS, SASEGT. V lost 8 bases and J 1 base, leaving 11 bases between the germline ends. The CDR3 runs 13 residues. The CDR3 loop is CASSGKSNTEAFF. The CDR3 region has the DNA TGTGCCAGCTCAGGAAAATCGAACACTGAAGCTTTCTTT.

The CDR3 loop reads CASSQGLKNEKLFF. Written as DNA, the CDR3 is TGTGCCAGCAGTCAGGGGTTAAAGAATGAAAAACTGTTTTTT. The rearrangement links TRBV6-5 to TRBJ1-4; possibly TRBD1 for D (6 bases). Germline V gene data show CDR1 as MNHEY and CDR2 as SVGAGI. This CDR3 comprises 14 residues. V gave up 5 bases and J gave up 5 bases, with 12 bases separating them.

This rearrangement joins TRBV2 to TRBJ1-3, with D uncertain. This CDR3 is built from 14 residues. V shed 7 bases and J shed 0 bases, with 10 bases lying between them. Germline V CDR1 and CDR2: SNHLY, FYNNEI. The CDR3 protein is CASTEGFSGNTIYF. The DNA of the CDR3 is TGTGCCAGCACCGAGGGTTTCTCTGGAAACACCATATATTTT.